The clone carrying this T cell receptor (beta chain) appeared a single time. Its antigen is not known. Deep was the level used in running the assay. Repertoires were generated with immunoSEQ multiplex PCR, while TCRdb's copy carries only in-frame clones and drops some. The repertoire holds around 650,000 clones, with 95% to 97% as singletons. Per the germline V gene, CDR1 is SEHNR and CDR2 is FQNEAQ (reference sequence). Trimming removed 5 bases at V and 6 bases at J, with 16 bases between. CDR3 length: 15 residues. Cells designated naive CD8 were CD45RO-negative and were positively selected for CCR7, with terminally differentiated effector memory CD45RA+ cells excluded. The data belong to a study of shared clonotypes between healthy human individuals. Study background: Each donor's CD8 memory used one plate, CD8 naive two, each CD4 subset three. General study results and limits: The naive CD4 repertoires of a handful of donors were compared, and roughly 5.1% of clonotypes were shared. Generation probabilities were higher for clonotypes shared across all four sorted-subset donors than for unshared ones.

The sample taken for sequencing was naive CD8+ T cells sorted from blood. The genes are TRBV7-9 and TRBJ2-2; D is perhaps TRBD1 (5 bases). This sequence originates from a woman in her twenties or thirties in good health. DNA of the CDR3: TGTGCCAGCAGCCCCCCTCTGACAGAGGCCGGGGAGCTGTTTTTT. Its protein is CASSPPLTEAGELFF.